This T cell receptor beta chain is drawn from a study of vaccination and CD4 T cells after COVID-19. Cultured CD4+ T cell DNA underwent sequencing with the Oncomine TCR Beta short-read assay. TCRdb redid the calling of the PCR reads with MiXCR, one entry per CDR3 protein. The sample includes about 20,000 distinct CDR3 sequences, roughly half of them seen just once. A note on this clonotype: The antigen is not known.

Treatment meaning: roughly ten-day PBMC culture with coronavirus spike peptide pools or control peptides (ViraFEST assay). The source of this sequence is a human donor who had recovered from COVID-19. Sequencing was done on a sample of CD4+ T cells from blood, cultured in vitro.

The CDR3 nucleotides are TGCAGTGCTAGAGCCGGGAGCGGCTCCGCGATGGCCAAAAACATTCAGTACTTC. Its translation: CSARAGSGSAMAKNIQYF. The chain carries TRBV20-1 and TRBJ2-4; maybe TRBD2 (6 bases). The V and J ends lost 1 base and 1 base respectively, with 20 bases between them. This CDR3 spans 18 amino acids. Germline V gives CDR1 DFQATT, CDR2 SNEGSKA (reference sequence).